This T cell receptor beta chain appears in the sequencing data of a study of shared clonotypes between healthy human individuals. CD8 cells regarded as naive lacked CD45RO, were positively chosen for CCR7, and omitted terminally differentiated effector memory CD45RA+ cells. Germline V CDR1 and CDR2: MNHEY, SMNVEV (reference sequence). This CDR3 has 13 amino acids. V lost 5 bases, J lost 3 bases, and 11 bases lay in between. Using immunoSEQ multiplex PCR, the repertoire was profiled, and TCRdb retains in-frame clones only, with some absent. The sample includes under 600,000 clones, about 98% of them seen just once.

Input material: naive CD8+ T cells sorted from blood. This receptor was taken from a man aged 25 to 45 in good health. This chain joins TRBV27 and TRBJ2-7; no firm D call. CDR3 bases: TGTGCCAGCAGTCGTGGGCTTGGCTACGAGCAGTACTTC. Translating it yields CASSRGLGYEQYF.